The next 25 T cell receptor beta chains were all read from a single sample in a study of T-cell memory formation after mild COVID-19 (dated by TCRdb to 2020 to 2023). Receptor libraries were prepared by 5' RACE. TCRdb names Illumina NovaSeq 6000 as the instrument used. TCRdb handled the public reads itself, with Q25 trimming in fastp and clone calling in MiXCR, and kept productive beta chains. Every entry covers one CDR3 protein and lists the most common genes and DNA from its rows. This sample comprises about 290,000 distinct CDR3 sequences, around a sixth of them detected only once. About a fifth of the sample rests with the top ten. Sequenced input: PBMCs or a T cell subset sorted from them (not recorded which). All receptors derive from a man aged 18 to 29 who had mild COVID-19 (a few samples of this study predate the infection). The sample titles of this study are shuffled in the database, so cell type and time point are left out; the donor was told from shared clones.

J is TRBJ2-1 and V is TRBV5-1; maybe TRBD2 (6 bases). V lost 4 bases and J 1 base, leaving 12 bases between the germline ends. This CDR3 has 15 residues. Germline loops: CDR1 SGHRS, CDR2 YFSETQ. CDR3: CASSTDGGSYNEQFF. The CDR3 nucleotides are TGCGCCAGCAGCACGGACGGGGGTTCCTACAATGAGCAGTTCTTC.

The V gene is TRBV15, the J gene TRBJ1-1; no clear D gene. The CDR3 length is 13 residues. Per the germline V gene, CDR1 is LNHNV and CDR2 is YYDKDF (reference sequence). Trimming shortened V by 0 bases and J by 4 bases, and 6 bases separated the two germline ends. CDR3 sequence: CATSRESSTEAFF. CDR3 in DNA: TGTGCCACCAGCAGAGAGAGTTCCACTGAAGCTTTCTTT.

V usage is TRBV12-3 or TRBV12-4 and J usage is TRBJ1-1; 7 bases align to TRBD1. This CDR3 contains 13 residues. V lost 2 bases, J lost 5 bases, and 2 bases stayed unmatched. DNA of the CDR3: TGTGCCAGCAGTTTACAACAGGGGACTGAAGCTTTCTTT. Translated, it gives CASSLQQGTEAFF.

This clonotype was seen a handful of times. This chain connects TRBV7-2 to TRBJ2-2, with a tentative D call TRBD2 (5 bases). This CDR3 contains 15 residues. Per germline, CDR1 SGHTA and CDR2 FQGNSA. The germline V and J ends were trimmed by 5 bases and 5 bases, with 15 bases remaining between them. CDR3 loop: CASSQVVERTGELFF. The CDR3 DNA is TGTGCCAGCAGCCAAGTTGTAGAGCGGACCGGGGAGCTGTTTTTT.

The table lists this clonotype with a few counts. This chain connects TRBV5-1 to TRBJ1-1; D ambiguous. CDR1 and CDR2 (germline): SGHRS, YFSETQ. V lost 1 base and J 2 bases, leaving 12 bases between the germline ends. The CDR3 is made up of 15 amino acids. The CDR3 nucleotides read TGCGCCAGCAGCTTGTTCGACTTGGGTAACACTGAAGCTTTCTTT. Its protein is CASSLFDLGNTEAFF.

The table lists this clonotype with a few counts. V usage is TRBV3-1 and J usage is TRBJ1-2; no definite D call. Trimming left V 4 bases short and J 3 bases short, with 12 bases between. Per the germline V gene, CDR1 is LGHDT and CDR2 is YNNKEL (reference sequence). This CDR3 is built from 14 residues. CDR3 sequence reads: CASSPDSFDYGYTF. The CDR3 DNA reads TGTGCCAGCAGCCCTGATAGCTTCGACTATGGCTACACCTTC. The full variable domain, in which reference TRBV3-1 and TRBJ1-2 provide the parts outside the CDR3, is DTAVSQTPKYLVTQMGNDKSIKCEQNLGHDTMYWYKQDSKKFLKIMFSYNNKELIINETVPNRFSPKSPDKAHLNLHINSLELGDSAVYFCASSPDSFDYGYTFGSGTRLTVV.

The CDR3 reads CASSSIRAAGGSSGNTIYF. The CDR3 DNA reads as TGTGCCAGCAGCTCAATCCGGGCGGCTGGGGGCTCCTCTGGAAACACCATATATTTT. This chain links TRBV11-2 with TRBJ1-3; a possible D gene is TRBD1 (6 bases). V gave up 4 bases and J gave up 0 bases, with 22 bases separating them. Germline values: CDR1 SGHAT, CDR2 FQNNGV. CDR3 length: 19 amino acids.

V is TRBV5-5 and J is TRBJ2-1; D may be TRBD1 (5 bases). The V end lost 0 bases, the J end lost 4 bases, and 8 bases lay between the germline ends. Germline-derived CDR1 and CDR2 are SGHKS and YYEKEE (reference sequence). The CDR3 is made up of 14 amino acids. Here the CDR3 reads CASSLEDTYNEQFF. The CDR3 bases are TGTGCCAGCAGCTTGGAGGACACTTACAATGAGCAGTTCTTC.

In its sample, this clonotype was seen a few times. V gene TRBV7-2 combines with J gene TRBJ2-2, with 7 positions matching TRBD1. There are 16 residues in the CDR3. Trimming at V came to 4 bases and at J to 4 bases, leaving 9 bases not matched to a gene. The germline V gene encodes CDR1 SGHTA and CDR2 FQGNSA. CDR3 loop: CASSSRQGRVTGELFF. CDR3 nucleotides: TGTGCCAGCAGCTCCCGACAGGGTAGGGTCACCGGGGAGCTGTTTTTT.

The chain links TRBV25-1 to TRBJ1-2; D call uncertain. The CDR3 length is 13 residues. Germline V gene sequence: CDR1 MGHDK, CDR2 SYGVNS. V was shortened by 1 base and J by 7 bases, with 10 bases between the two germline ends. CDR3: CASSESTAGGYTF. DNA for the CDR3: TGTGCCAGCAGTGAATCAACAGCGGGTGGCTACACCTTC.

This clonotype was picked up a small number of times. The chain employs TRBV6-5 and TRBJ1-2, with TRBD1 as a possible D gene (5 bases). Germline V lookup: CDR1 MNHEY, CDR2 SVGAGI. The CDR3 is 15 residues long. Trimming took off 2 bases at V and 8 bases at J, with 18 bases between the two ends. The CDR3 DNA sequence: TGTGCCAGCAGTTACCCCGCTCGAGGGGAGTACGGCTACACCTTC. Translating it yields CASSYPARGEYGYTF.

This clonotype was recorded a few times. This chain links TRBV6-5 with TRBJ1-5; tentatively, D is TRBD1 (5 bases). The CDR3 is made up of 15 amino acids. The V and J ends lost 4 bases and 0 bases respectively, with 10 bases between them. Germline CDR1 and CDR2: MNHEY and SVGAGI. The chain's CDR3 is CASSSDTHSNQPQHF. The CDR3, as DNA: TGTGCCAGCAGTTCGGACACCCATAGCAATCAGCCCCAGCATTTT.

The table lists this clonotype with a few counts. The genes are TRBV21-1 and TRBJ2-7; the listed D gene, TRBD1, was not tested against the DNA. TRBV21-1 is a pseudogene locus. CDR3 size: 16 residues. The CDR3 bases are TGTGCCGAGGAGGGAGGGGGCGAGATATCTCTCTACGAGCAGTACTTC. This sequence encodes CAEEGGGEISLYEQYF.

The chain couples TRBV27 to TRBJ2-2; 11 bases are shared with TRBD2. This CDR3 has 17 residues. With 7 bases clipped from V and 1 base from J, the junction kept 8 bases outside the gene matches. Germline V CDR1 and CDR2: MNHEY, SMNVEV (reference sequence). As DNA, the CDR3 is TGTGCCAGCACCTTTCTCACTAGCGGGGGGAACACCGGGGAGCTGTTTTTT. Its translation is CASTFLTSGGNTGELFF.

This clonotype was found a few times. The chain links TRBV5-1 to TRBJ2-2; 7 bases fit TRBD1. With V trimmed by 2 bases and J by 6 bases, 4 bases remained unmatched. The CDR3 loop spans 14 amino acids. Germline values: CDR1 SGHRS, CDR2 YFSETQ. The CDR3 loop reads CASSFNRGSGELFF. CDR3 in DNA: TGCGCCAGCAGCTTTAACAGGGGATCCGGGGAGCTGTTTTTT.

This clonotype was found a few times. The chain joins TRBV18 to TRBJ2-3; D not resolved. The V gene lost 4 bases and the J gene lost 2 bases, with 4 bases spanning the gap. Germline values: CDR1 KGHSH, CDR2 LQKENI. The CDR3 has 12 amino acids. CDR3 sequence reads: CASSHPTDTQYF. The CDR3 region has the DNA TGTGCCAGCTCACACCCCACAGATACGCAGTATTTT.

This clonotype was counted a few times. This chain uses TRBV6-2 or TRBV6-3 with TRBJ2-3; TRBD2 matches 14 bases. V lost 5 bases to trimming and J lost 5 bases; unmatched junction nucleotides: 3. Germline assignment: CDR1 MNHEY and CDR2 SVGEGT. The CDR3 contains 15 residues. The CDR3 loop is CASSTGLAGGDTQYF. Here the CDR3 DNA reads TGTGCCAGCAGTACCGGACTAGCGGGGGGAGATACGCAGTATTTT.

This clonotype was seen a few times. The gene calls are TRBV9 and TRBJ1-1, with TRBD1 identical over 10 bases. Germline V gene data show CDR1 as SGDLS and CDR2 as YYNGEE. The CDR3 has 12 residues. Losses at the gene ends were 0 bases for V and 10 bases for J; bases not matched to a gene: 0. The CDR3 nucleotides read TGTGCCAGCAGCGTAGGGACAGGGGGAGCTTTCTTT. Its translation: CASSVGTGGAFF.

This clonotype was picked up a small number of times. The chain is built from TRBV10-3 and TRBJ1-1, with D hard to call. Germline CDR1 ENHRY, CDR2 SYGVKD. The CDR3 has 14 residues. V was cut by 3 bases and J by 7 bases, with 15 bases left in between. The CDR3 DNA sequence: TGTGCCATCAGTGATTTTCCCCGCCAGGATGAAGCTTTCTTT. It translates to CAISDFPRQDEAFF.

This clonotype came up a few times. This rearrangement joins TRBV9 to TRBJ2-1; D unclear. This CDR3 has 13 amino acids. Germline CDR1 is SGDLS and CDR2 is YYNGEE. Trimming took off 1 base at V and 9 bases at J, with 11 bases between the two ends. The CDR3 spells CASSVFTGGEQFF. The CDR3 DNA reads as TGTGCCAGCAGCGTATTCACTGGTGGTGAGCAGTTCTTC.

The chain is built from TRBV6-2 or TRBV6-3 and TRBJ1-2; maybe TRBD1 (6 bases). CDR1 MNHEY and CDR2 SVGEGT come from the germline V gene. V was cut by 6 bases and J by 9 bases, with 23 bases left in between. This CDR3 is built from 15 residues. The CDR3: CASSRRQALQDCYTF. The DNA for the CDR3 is TGTGCCAGCAGCCGCCGACAGGCACTACAAGATTGCTACACCTTC.

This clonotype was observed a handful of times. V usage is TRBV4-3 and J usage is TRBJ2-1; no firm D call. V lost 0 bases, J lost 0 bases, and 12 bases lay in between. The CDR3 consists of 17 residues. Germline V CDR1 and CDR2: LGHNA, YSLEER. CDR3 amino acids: CASSQEYNTVSYNEQFF. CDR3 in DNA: TGCGCCAGCAGCCAAGAGTATAACACGGTCTCCTACAATGAGCAGTTCTTC.

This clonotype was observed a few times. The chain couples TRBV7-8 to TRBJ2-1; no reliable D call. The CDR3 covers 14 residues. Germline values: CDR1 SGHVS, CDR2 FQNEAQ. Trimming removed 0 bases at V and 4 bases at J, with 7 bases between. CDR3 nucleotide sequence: TGTGCCAGCAGCTTAGCGCGGCAGTACAATGAGCAGTTCTTC. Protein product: CASSLARQYNEQFF.

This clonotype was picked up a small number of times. CDR3 loop: CASSQDSGTGELFF. CDR3 nucleotides: TGCGCCAGCAGCCAAGATTCGGGCACCGGGGAGCTGTTTTTT. This chain joins TRBV4-3 and TRBJ2-2; D not resolved. Trimming pared 0 bases from V and 4 bases from J, leaving 6 bases between. The germline gives CDR1 LGHNA, CDR2 YSLEER. CDR3 length: 14 amino acids.

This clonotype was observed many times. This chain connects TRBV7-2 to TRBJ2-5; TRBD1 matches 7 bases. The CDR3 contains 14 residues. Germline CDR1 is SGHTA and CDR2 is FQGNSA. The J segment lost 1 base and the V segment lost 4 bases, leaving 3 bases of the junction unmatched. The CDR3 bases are TGTGCCAGCAGCTCGACAGGGTCCCAAGAGACCCAGTACTTC. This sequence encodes CASSSTGSQETQYF. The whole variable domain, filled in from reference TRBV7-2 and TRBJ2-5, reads GAGVSQSPSNKVTEKGKDVELRCDPISGHTALYWYRQSLGQGLEFLIYFQGNSAPDKSGLPSDRFSAERTGGSVSTLTIQRTQQEDSAVYLCASSSTGSQETQYFGPGTRLLVL.